Listed below are T cell receptor beta chains from one sample, sequenced in a study of T cells in Graves' hyperthyroidism and ophthalmopathy. TCRdb independently ran MiXCR on the multiplex PCR reads; one entry per CDR3 protein. This sample carries roughly 570,000 distinct CDR3 sequences, 15% to 19% of them seen once, and the ten largest clones take around 7.5%. Sequenced sample: blood. These receptors all stem from a woman aged 25 to 45 with Graves' hyperthyroidism. Each CDR3 is given with its conserved first and last residue. The order of the fields is J gene, V gene, D gene, clone size, CDR3 protein, CDR3 DNA. D genes are given only for firm matches. Not every row has a clone size; where given, it reads once, few, many or a size class.

J: TRBJ1-1
V: TRBV4-1
D: NA
size: few
CDR3: CASSQAGASPPNTEAFF
DNA: TGCGCCAGCAGCCAAGCTGGGGCCAGTCCCCCAAACACTGAAGCTTTCTTT

J: TRBJ2-1
V: TRBV5-1
D: NA
size: many
CDR3: CASSLAGASSYNEQFF
DNA: TGCGCCAGCAGCTTGGCCGGGGCTAGCTCCTACAATGAGCAGTTCTTC

J: TRBJ1-2
V: TRBV30
D: TRBD1
size: many
CDR3: CASPQGRSLGYTF
DNA: TGTGCCAGCCCACAGGGGAGGTCCCTTGGCTACACCTTC

J: TRBJ1-1
V: TRBV2
D: NA
size: many
CDR3: CASIPQGNTEAFF
DNA: TGTGCCAGCATCCCACAGGGGAACACTGAAGCTTTCTTT

J: TRBJ2-1
V: TRBV6-1
D: TRBD1
size: many
CDR3: CASSTTGDNYNEQFF
DNA: TGTGCCAGCAGTACAACAGGGGACAACTACAATGAGCAGTTCTTC

J: TRBJ2-1
V: TRBV6-2/TRBV6-3
D: NA
size: few
CDR3: CASRRPTRASYNEQFF
DNA: TGTGCCAGCAGAAGACCGACCAGGGCCTCCTACAATGAGCAGTTCTTC

J: TRBJ1-1
V: TRBV5-1
D: NA
size: many
CDR3: CASSLAGLTNTEAFF
DNA: TGCGCCAGCAGCTTGGCTGGACTCACGAACACTGAAGCTTTCTTT

J: TRBJ2-3
V: TRBV28
D: NA
size: many
CDR3: CASSRRADRTDTQYF
DNA: TGTGCCAGCAGTCGCCGGGCCGACCGCACAGATACGCAGTATTTT

J: TRBJ2-1
V: TRBV20-1
D: NA
size: NA
CDR3: CSAREWDTVMENNEQFF
DNA: TGCAGTGCTAGAGAGTGGGACACAGTGATGGAGAACAATGAGCAGTTCTTC

J: TRBJ1-5
V: TRBV6-1
D: NA
size: many
CDR3: CASSEQGHQFQPQHF
DNA: TGTGCCAGCAGTGAACAGGGACATCAATTTCAGCCCCAGCATTTT

J: TRBJ2-7
V: TRBV12-3/TRBV12-4
D: NA
size: NA
CDR3: CASSLGQSSYEQCF
DNA: TGTGCCAGCAGTTTAGGCCAGAGTTCCTACGAGCAGTGCTTC

J: TRBJ1-1
V: TRBV5-1
D: TRBD1
size: many
CDR3: CASTWGRDRVANTEAFF
DNA: TGCGCCAGCACCTGGGGCCGGGACAGGGTAGCGAACACTGAAGCTTTCTTT

J: TRBJ2-7
V: TRBV28
D: NA
size: many
CDR3: CASSFPFPPRDSPYEQYF
DNA: TGTGCCAGCAGTTTCCCATTTCCCCCTAGGGACTCTCCCTACGAGCAGTACTTC

J: TRBJ1-1
V: TRBV7-3
D: NA
size: NA
CDR3: CASSLNAGIHTEAFF
DNA: TGTGCCAGCAGCTTAAACGCAGGGATTCACACTGAAGCTTTCTTT

J: TRBJ2-6
V: TRBV27
D: NA
size: many
CDR3: CASTPQPPAFGANVLTF
DNA: TGTGCCAGCACTCCGCAGCCCCCCGCTTTTGGGGCCAACGTCCTGACTTTC

J: TRBJ1-4
V: TRBV14
D: TRBD1
size: NA
CDR3: CASSQEAGGLEKLFF
DNA: TGTGCCAGCAGCCAAGAGGCAGGGGGCCTTGAAAAACTGTTTTTT

J: TRBJ2-1
V: TRBV9
D: NA
size: NA
CDR3: CASSVGMGSYNEQFF
DNA: TGTGCCAGCAGCGTAGGGATGGGGTCCTACAATGAGCAGTTCTTC

J: TRBJ2-1
V: TRBV20-1
D: NA
size: NA
CDR3: CSAVIVQSNDEQFF
DNA: TGCAGTGCTGTTATAGTCCAGAGCAACGATGAGCAGTTCTTC

J: TRBJ2-5
V: TRBV5-1
D: TRBD2
size: many
CDR3: CASSFSGMETQYF
DNA: TGCGCCAGCAGCTTTAGCGGGATGGAGACCCAGTACTTC

J: TRBJ2-1
V: TRBV6-2/TRBV6-3
D: NA
size: many
CDR3: CASSYGRGQTYNEQFF
DNA: TGTGCCAGCAGTTACGGGCGGGGCCAAACCTACAATGAGCAGTTCTTC

J: TRBJ2-1
V: TRBV6-1
D: NA
size: many
CDR3: CASSPTQMAYNEQFF
DNA: TGTGCCAGCAGCCCTACGCAGATGGCCTACAATGAGCAGTTCTTC

J: TRBJ1-2
V: TRBV20-1
D: TRBD1
size: NA
CDR3: CSARDGQGGGYTF
DNA: TGCAGTGCTAGAGACGGACAGGGAGGTGGCTACACCTTC

J: TRBJ1-4
V: TRBV28
D: NA
size: few
CDR3: CASSSLRGLAEKLFF
DNA: TGTGCCAGCAGTTCCCTGCGGGGGCTTGCTGAAAAACTGTTTTTT

J: TRBJ2-7
V: TRBV15
D: TRBD1
size: many
CDR3: CATRGTGAYEQYF
DNA: TGTGCCACGCGCGGGACAGGGGCGTACGAGCAGTACTTC

J: TRBJ1-4
V: TRBV20-1
D: TRBD1
size: NA
CDR3: CSAFDRGREKLFF
DNA: TGCAGTGCTTTTGACAGGGGGCGAGAAAAACTGTTTTTT

J: TRBJ2-1
V: TRBV3-1
D: TRBD2
size: NA
CDR3: CASSQASGPYNEQFF
DNA: TGTGCCAGCAGCCAAGCTAGCGGGCCCTACAATGAGCAGTTCTTC

J: TRBJ2-1
V: TRBV20-1
D: NA
size: many
CDR3: CSAGGTEQFF
DNA: TGCAGTGCTGGGGGGACTGAGCAGTTCTTC

J: TRBJ1-6
V: TRBV28
D: NA
size: NA
CDR3: CASREVPTNNSPLHF
DNA: TGTGCCAGCAGGGAGGTCCCAACAAATAATTCACCCCTCCACTTT

J: TRBJ1-5
V: TRBV19
D: NA
size: few
CDR3: CASSIGQPTQPQHF
DNA: TGTGCCAGTAGTATCGGACAGCCAACTCAGCCCCAGCATTTT

J: TRBJ2-7
V: TRBV20-1
D: TRBD2
size: many
CDR3: CSARVFSGRPNDYEQYF
DNA: TGCAGTGCTAGAGTTTTTAGCGGGAGACCTAACGACTACGAGCAGTACTTC

J: TRBJ1-1
V: TRBV25-1
D: NA
size: few
CDR3: CASSELGRLEAFF
DNA: TGTGCCAGCAGTGAATTGGGACGGCTCGAAGCTTTCTTT

J: TRBJ2-2
V: TRBV24-1
D: NA
size: NA
CDR3: CATSDPGRRNTGELFF
DNA: TGTGCCACCAGTGATCCGGGACGGAGGAACACCGGGGAGCTGTTTTTT

J: TRBJ2-1
V: TRBV9
D: NA
size: many
CDR3: CASSVGGEQFF
DNA: TGTGCCAGCAGCGTAGGTGGTGAGCAGTTCTTC

J: TRBJ2-1
V: TRBV11-2
D: NA
size: many
CDR3: CASSFTDEGYEQFF
DNA: TGTGCCAGCAGCTTCACGGACGAGGGTTATGAGCAGTTCTTC

J: TRBJ2-7
V: TRBV6-1
D: TRBD1
size: few
CDR3: CAGNPRDRLSYEQYF
DNA: TGTGCCGGCAACCCCCGGGACAGGCTCTCCTACGAGCAGTACTTC

J: TRBJ2-7
V: TRBV12-3/TRBV12-4
D: NA
size: many
CDR3: CASSLRSGLGRSYEQYF
DNA: TGTGCCAGCAGTTTAAGGTCCGGTCTAGGTCGGTCCTACGAGCAGTACTTC

J: TRBJ2-1
V: TRBV6-4
D: NA
size: many
CDR3: CASAGYGGPRSEQFF
DNA: TGTGCCAGCGCCGGGTACGGCGGGCCTCGGAGTGAGCAGTTCTTC